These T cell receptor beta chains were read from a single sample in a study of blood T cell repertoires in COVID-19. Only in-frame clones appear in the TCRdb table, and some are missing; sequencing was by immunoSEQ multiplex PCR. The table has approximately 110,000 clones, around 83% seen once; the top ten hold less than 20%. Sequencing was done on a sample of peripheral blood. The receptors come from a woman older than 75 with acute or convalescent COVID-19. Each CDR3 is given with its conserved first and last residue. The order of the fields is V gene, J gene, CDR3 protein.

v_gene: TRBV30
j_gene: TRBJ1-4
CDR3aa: CAWSGTGGEKLFF

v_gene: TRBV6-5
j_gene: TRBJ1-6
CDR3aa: CASSYQGASSPLHF

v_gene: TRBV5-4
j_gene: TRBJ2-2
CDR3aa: CASSYSGGRTGELFF

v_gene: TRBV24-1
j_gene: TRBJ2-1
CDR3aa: CATSDRGTSGTRNEQFF

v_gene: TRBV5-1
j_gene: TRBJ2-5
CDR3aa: CASSLEASGVQETQYF

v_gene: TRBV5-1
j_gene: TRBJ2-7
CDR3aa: CASSLAAYSYEQYF

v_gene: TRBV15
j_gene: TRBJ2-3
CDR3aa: CATSRGAGASTDTQYF

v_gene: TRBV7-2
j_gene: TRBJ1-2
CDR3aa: CASSPEGQALISGYTF

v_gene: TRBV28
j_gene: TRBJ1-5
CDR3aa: CASSLIGQGGQPQHF

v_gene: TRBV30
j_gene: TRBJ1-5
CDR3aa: CAWSVLGGSNQPQHF